Sequencing of this T cell receptor beta chain was carried out in a study of cytomegalovirus exposure and HLA in healthy donors. Trimming cost V 7 bases and J 2 bases; bases outside gene matches: 10. Germline CDR1 and CDR2: SEHNR and FQNEAQ (reference sequence). The CDR3 is 15 residues long. In its sample, this clone was seen a few times. Its matching antigen is unknown. Study findings and constraints: Productive rates of about 90% or about 30% were seen for most TCR beta V segments in an earlier analysis. CMV antigen specificity of a few CMV-associated chains was confirmed in vitro. Later analysis showed most CMV-associated TCR beta chains appearing HLA-restricted. A later analysis linked a missense DCLRE1C variant to TCR beta V- and J-gene trimming.

PCR primers comprised 60 Vbeta and 13 Jbeta primers. Repertoires were generated with immunoSEQ multiplex PCR, while TCRdb's copy carries only in-frame clones and drops some. The data show about 120,000 clones, less than 65% seen once. This chain uses TRBV7-9 with TRBJ2-5; 7 bases agree with TRBD1. The sequence was collected from a man in his forties or fifties in good health and CMV-seropositive. Input material: PBMCs. This CDR3 is CASTLAGTAQETQYF. The CDR3 bases are TGTGCCAGCACCCTAGCCGGGACAGCGCAAGAGACCCAGTACTTC.